This passage covers 24 T cell receptor beta chains from one sample sequenced in a study of blood T cells in healthy people across ages. A second PCR of 7 to 11 cycles used a sample-barcoded 5' primer and a J-beta primer mix. One entry per CDR3 protein results from TCRdb running MiXCR on the 5' RACE reads. Of hundreds of thousands of distinct CDR3 sequences in the sample, roughly 25% were seen once. The same sample was also studied in work on T cells of mothers and their children.

The sequenced sample consisted of blood. The source of these receptors is a boy aged 5-17 years in good health.

The table lists this clonotype with a few counts. The chain couples TRBV2 to TRBJ2-1, with D possibly TRBD2 on 6 matching bases. CDR1 is SNHLY and CDR2 is FYNNEI in the germline V gene. Trimming cost V 9 bases and J 6 bases, with 18 bases left between them. The CDR3 spans 14 residues. CDR3 nucleotide sequence: TGTGCCAGAGGAGGGCCAAAGTTCGGCAATGAGCAGTTCTTC. Its protein is CARGGPKFGNEQFF.

Here the CDR3 DNA reads TGTGCCAGGGGATCTAGCGGGGCCGGGGAGCTGTTTTTT. Its translation: CARGSSGAGELFF. The chain uses TRBV2 and TRBJ2-2; 9 bases agree with TRBD2. Germline assignment: CDR1 SNHLY and CDR2 FYNNEI. Trimming cost V 9 bases and J 6 bases; bases outside gene matches: 5. The CDR3 consists of 13 residues.

This chain joins TRBV6-5 and TRBJ2-1, with TRBD2 matching 10 bases. The length of the CDR3 is 15 residues. Germline loops: CDR1 MNHEY, CDR2 SVGAGI. Trimming took 6 bases from V and 3 from J; bases not matched to a gene: 5. The CDR3 region is CASSYSGRDYNEQFF. CDR3 bases: TGTGCCAGCAGCTACAGCGGGAGGGACTACAATGAGCAGTTCTTC.

The chain uses TRBV20-1 and TRBJ2-1; the match to TRBD1 covers 9 bases. CDR3 length: 14 amino acids. Germline CDR1 DFQATT, CDR2 SNEGSKA (reference sequence). With V trimmed by 3 bases and J by 8 bases, 8 bases remained unmatched. The CDR3 DNA is TGCAGTGCTAGTAAGACAGGGGGTCGGGATGAGCAGTTCTTC. Residues: CSASKTGGRDEQFF.

The J gene is TRBJ2-5, the V gene TRBV7-3; TRBD2 matches at 14 bases. CDR3 length equals 19 residues. V was pared by 4 bases and J by 0 bases, with 10 bases of the junction left unmatched. Germline CDR1 and CDR2: SGHTA and FQGTGA. CDR3 region: CASSSHRRLAGGYQETQYF. The CDR3 bases are TGTGCCAGCAGCTCGCACCGCAGACTAGCGGGGGGGTACCAAGAGACCCAGTACTTC.

In this sample, this clonotype turned up many times. The V gene is TRBV11-2, the J gene TRBJ1-1; 10 bases are shared with TRBD1. V lost 1 base to trimming and J lost 0 bases; unmatched junction nucleotides: 2. CDR3 length equals 16 residues. The germline V gene has CDR1 SGHAT and CDR2 FQNNGV. The CDR3 is CASSLGTGGVNTEAFF. The CDR3 DNA reads as TGTGCCAGCAGCTTAGGGACAGGGGGGGTGAACACTGAAGCTTTCTTT.

The chain carries TRBV12-3 or TRBV12-4 and TRBJ1-3; D ambiguous. The CDR3 is 13 amino acids. V was trimmed by 6 bases and J by 3 bases, leaving 9 bases between them. CDR3 in amino acids: CASRGNLGNTIYF. CDR3 DNA sequence: TGTGCCAGCAGGGGTAACCTTGGAAACACCATATATTTT.

This clonotype occurred a few times. The chain links TRBV7-9 to TRBJ1-4, with D possibly TRBD1 on 5 matching bases. The V gene lost 5 bases and the J gene lost 8 bases, with 15 bases spanning the gap. CDR1 and CDR2 (germline): SEHNR, FQNEAQ (reference sequence). The CDR3 is 14 residues long. CDR3 DNA: TGTGCCAGCAGCCCGACCGGAGAGGGGGAAAAACTGTTTTTT. This encodes CASSPTGEGEKLFF.

This chain connects TRBV4-1 to TRBJ1-2; TRBD1 is a possible D gene (6 bases). V gave up 4 bases and J gave up 2 bases, with 14 bases separating them. Germline-derived CDR1 and CDR2 are MGHRA and YSYEKL. This CDR3 comprises 15 residues. The DNA of the CDR3 is TGCGCCAGCAGCCCGGAGGGGGGTGGGAACTATGGCTACACCTTC. It is translated as CASSPEGGGNYGYTF.

This clonotype was seen many times. The CDR3 DNA reads as TGTGCCAGCAGCGTAGGCCCCGGAGAGACCCAGTACTTC. This gives the protein CASSVGPGETQYF. This chain joins TRBV9 and TRBJ2-5; D remains unclear. There are 13 residues in the CDR3. Between the trimmed V and J ends, which lost 0 bases and 4 bases, there was a span of 7 bases. Germline V gene sequence: CDR1 SGDLS, CDR2 YYNGEE.

For the CDR3, the DNA is TGTGCCAGCAGCGTAGGACGGGGACTACAACGGGAAAAACTGTTTTTT. Translation: CASSVGRGLQREKLFF. This chain joins TRBV9 and TRBJ1-4; perhaps TRBD1 as D (5 bases). Germline values: CDR1 SGDLS, CDR2 YYNGEE. The CDR3 has 16 amino acids. The V and J ends lost 0 bases and 8 bases respectively, with 17 bases between them.

This clonotype has only a few counts. This CDR3 is CASSRTEVDEQYF. The CDR3 nucleotides read TGTGCCAGCAGCCGGACAGAAGTTGACGAGCAGTACTTC. J is TRBJ2-7 and V is TRBV7-9; D might be TRBD1 (6 bases). Germline CDR1 reads SEHNR; CDR2 reads FQNEAQ (reference sequence). Trimming left V 5 bases short and J 5 bases short, with 13 bases between. The CDR3 is 13 amino acids.

The gene calls are TRBV29-1 and TRBJ2-7; 13 bases are a match to TRBD2. Trimming removed 6 bases from V and 0 bases from J; junction bases left unmatched: 5. The CDR3 consists of 15 residues. Germline V gives CDR1 SQVTM, CDR2 ANQGSEA. For the CDR3, the DNA is TGCAGCGTGGGACTAGCGGGGCCCTACTCCTACGAGCAGTACTTC. This codes for CSVGLAGPYSYEQYF.

There are a few counts of this clonotype. This chain links TRBV20-1 with TRBJ1-5, with unresolved D. Trimming removed 5 bases from V and 4 bases from J, with 18 bases in between. This CDR3 is 15 amino acids long. Germline assignment: CDR1 DFQATT and CDR2 SNEGSKA (reference sequence). The CDR3 coding sequence is TGCAGTGCTGCCTCAGAGGAAGTGGGGAATCAGCCCCAGCATTTT. This sequence encodes CSAASEEVGNQPQHF.

The chain recombines TRBV10-3 with TRBJ2-5; TRBD1 aligns across 11 bases. The CDR3 is made up of 12 amino acids. Trimming took 10 bases from V and 5 from J; bases not matched to a gene: 3. Looked up from germline, CDR1 is ENHRY and CDR2 is SYGVKD. The CDR3 here is CATGTGGETQYF. CDR3 coding DNA: TGTGCCACCGGGACAGGGGGTGAGACCCAGTACTTC.

The rearrangement links TRBV2 to TRBJ1-1, with a weak D call TRBD1 (5 bases). CDR1 SNHLY and CDR2 FYNNEI come from the germline V gene. Trimming took off 1 base at V and 4 bases at J, with 16 bases between the two ends. This CDR3 is built from 16 residues. In DNA form, the CDR3 reads TGTGCCAGCAGTGAAGGTGTCTGGGGGAGATCCACTGAAGCTTTCTTT. Translated, it gives CASSEGVWGRSTEAFF.

In its sample, this clonotype was seen a few times. V and J are TRBV5-1 and TRBJ1-4, with D perhaps matching TRBD1 (5 bases). The CDR3 spans 16 residues. CDR1 SGHRS and CDR2 YFSETQ come from the germline V gene. The V end lost 2 bases, the J end lost 3 bases, and 14 bases lay between the germline ends. CDR3 amino acids: CASSFLARGANEKLFF. The CDR3 DNA is TGCGCCAGCAGCTTCCTGGCTAGGGGTGCTAATGAAAAACTGTTTTTT.

This chain joins TRBV12-3 or TRBV12-4 and TRBJ2-5; maybe TRBD2 (6 bases). The assigned J gene may be wrong: the sequence end matches TRBJ2-7 better. This CDR3 comprises 14 residues. DNA for the CDR3: TGTGCCAGCACCCCTCCCGGGGGAACTCACGAGCAGTACTTC. Translation gives CASTPPGGTHEQYF.

The V and J genes are TRBV4-1 and TRBJ2-3; maybe TRBD2 (5 bases). Germline CDR1 MGHRA, CDR2 YSYEKL. The CDR3 is 14 residues long. Trimming removed 3 bases at V and 2 bases at J, with 9 bases between. CDR3 nucleotide sequence: TGCGCCAGCAGCCATCCGGGGTCCACAGATACGCAGTATTTT. It is translated as CASSHPGSTDTQYF.

This clonotype was seen at least ten times. This rearrangement joins TRBV28 to TRBJ2-6; D is perhaps TRBD1 or TRBD2 (5 bases each). V was pared by 4 bases and J by 4 bases, with 11 bases between. Germline loops: CDR1 MDHEN, CDR2 SYDVKM. This CDR3 is 15 amino acids long. The DNA for the CDR3 is TGTGCCAGCAGTTCGGAAGGGACCGGGGCCAACGTCCTGACTTTC. It codes for CASSSEGTGANVLTF.

In DNA, the CDR3 is TGTGCCAGCAGCCCCAGAGTCGGTGAGCAGTTCTTC. This translates into CASSPRVGEQFF. The rearrangement uses TRBV12-3 or TRBV12-4 and TRBJ2-1; D remains unclear. CDR3 length: 12 residues. Trimming took 6 bases from V and 9 from J, leaving 12 bases between them.

This clonotype was picked up a small number of times. V usage is TRBV5-1 and J usage is TRBJ1-1; D remains ambiguous. Germline CDR1 SGHRS, CDR2 YFSETQ. This CDR3 is 15 amino acids long. Trimming removed 0 bases from V and 1 base from J, with 10 bases in between. For the CDR3, the DNA is TGCGCCAGCAGCTTGGGGCTGACCGCGAACACTGAAGCTTTCTTT. As protein: CASSLGLTANTEAFF.

The chain recombines TRBV7-8 with TRBJ1-1; 8 bases line up with TRBD1. The length of the CDR3 is 16 residues. CDR1 and CDR2 from the germline V gene are SGHVS and FQNEAQ. J gave up 1 base and V 5 bases, and 9 bases lay outside the gene matches. CDR3 DNA: TGTGCCAGCAGCCACAGGGGGGCGATTACGAACACTGAAGCTTTCTTT. It is translated as CASSHRGAITNTEAFF.

This rearrangement joins TRBV7-9 to TRBJ2-7, with TRBD1 matching 7 bases. V shed 5 bases and J 10 bases; nucleotides not matched to a gene: 14. Germline V gene sequence: CDR1 SEHNR, CDR2 FQNEAQ (reference sequence). The CDR3 length is 14 residues. For the CDR3, the DNA is TGTGCCAGCAGCCGGGACAGCTACGAGTCCGGACAGTACTTC. The encoded protein is CASSRDSYESGQYF. Looking up the rest from reference TRBV7-9 and TRBJ2-7 gives the full variable domain: DTGVSQNPRHKITKRGQNVTFRCDPISEHNRLYWYRQTLGQGPEFLTYFQNEAQLEKSRLLSDRFSAERPKGSFSTLEIQRTEQGDSAMYLCASSRDSYESGQYFGPGTRLTVT.